The source of this T cell receptor (beta chain) is a study of blood T cell repertoires in COVID-19. The germline V gene has CDR1 LGHNA and CDR2 YNFKEQ. The CDR3 has 15 residues. The V gene end was trimmed by 2 bases and the J gene end by 2 bases; junction bases not matched to a gene: 3. Original methodology: Estimation of nucleated cell counts relied on the amplification of reference gene primers. Measured with immunoSEQ multiplex PCR; TCRdb has only the in-frame clones, and not every one. That table gives V, J and clone size, and the DNA gave D and trimming. Among around 370,000 clones listed, 70% to 90% were seen once. Donors of Cohort 3 who recovered were those that had two negative PCRs, clearance, or symptom resolution. This clone has just one count.

The sample consisted of PBMCs or T cells enriched from blood (not recorded which). The chain links TRBV4-2 to TRBJ1-5; 7 bases map to TRBD1. The receptor's source is a young woman who had recovered from COVID-19. CDR3 coding DNA: TGTGCCAGCAGCCAACCCGGACAGGGCAATCAGCCCCAGCATTTT. Protein sequence: CASSQPGQGNQPQHF.